This T cell receptor (beta chain) is drawn from a study of T cell repertoires in cytomegalovirus infection. This CDR3 spans 17 amino acids. Germline CDR1 reads SGHTA; CDR2 reads FQGNSA. The junction had 9 bases not matched to a gene; V was cut back by 5 bases and J by 1 base. From the reads, TCRdb called clonotypes with MiXCR, one entry per CDR3 protein. The sample records tens of thousands of distinct CDR3 sequences, 4% being singletons. This clonotype has ten or more counts. This clonotype originated in a human donor in good health (CMV status not recorded). Some clones in this sample may be carry-over from other donors' samples. The sample comprised PBMCs. This chain links TRBV7-2 with TRBJ1-1, with 11 bases matching TRBD1. The CDR3 spells CASSLGQGARKNTEAFF. The CDR3 DNA is TGTGCCAGCAGCCTAGGACAGGGGGCGCGGAAGAACACTGAAGCTTTCTTT.